Given below is one T cell receptor (beta chain) in context. Its antigen remains unidentified. No base quality information exists; no much larger clone differs at one position. The library was prepared using the immunoSEQ multiplex PCR assay. For the multiplex PCR, a mixture combining 60 forward primers for TCR Vbeta segments and 13 reverse primers for TCR Jbeta segments was used. The CDR3 region of rearranged TCR beta genes was amplified from genomic DNA by a multiplex PCR assay. The amplified TCR beta libraries were sequenced on the Illumina HiSeq System as 87-base-pair reads. Concerning the study's data processing: A later analysis tallied tens of millions of unique TCR beta chains across the 650 to 750 repertoires, and roughly 11 million of those chains were shared by two or more donors. Raw reads were error-corrected and collapsed into unique sequences by a nearest-neighbor algorithm in which closely related sequences were merged to remove PCR and sequencing errors. To assign V, D and J gene segments, CDR3 sequences were aligned to IMGT reference sequences. For a sequence to be retained, a match of at least six nucleotides was required to both a V gene segment and a J gene segment. A rearrangement was called productive if the CDR3 had no stop codons and remained in frame with V and J, and every other rearrangement was called non-productive. Following IMGT convention, CDR3 was defined as the stretch from the second conserved V-encoded cysteine to the conserved J-encoded phenylalanine. Sequences without an unambiguous match to a single V gene segment were excluded from the earlier analysis of 450 to 650 of the donors. An earlier analysis of 587 of the donors classified V segments as functional when productive rearrangements were above 56.7% and as segregating when the standard deviation between donors was above 5%. A statistical classification framework was built for diagnosing cytomegalovirus status from the catalog of TCR beta chain sequences. In a later analysis, TCR nucleotide sequences were compared against IMGT/GENE-DB human TR gene sequences so that V and J genes could be assigned. In a later analysis, CDR3 sequences and most-parsimonious VDJ recombination scenarios were assigned using the TCRdist pipeline. In a later analysis, each TCR beta chain was defined by its CDR3 amino acid sequence together with its V-gene family, and reads without a unique V-gene family were excluded. In a later analysis, several hundred highly shared, low-generation-probability nucleotide sequences were removed to address suspected cross-contamination and a sequencing artifact. For each public chain, a later analysis derived a clonal expansion index from normalized ranks of inferred template counts within each repertoire. Generation probabilities in a later analysis came from a VDJ recombination model fitted to out-of-frame rearrangements, and those results were checked against IGoR. In a later analysis, TCR-TCR, TCR-HLA and TCR-CMV co-occurrence was scored with hypergeometric tests, and a repertoire-size bias correction was applied to TCR pairs. False discovery rates were estimated in a later analysis by permuting HLA or CMV assignments 20 times. In a later analysis, co-occurring TCRs were grouped using DBSCAN, with TCRdist sequence similarity added in when clustering inside HLA-allele-positive subsets. Co-occurrence clustering excluded repertoires with fewer than 30,000 or more than 120,000 public chains, plus five with anomalous nucleotide sharing. TCRdb limited this immuneACCESS table to in-frame rearrangements with V and J called. A share of clones is missing; checked studies link under half to unresolved V genes, and the rest is unexplained. That table gives V, J and clone size, and the DNA gave D and trimming. The sample table shows about 82,000 clones, and roughly four fifths are seen once. The ten top clones hold 6% to 8% of the sample.

The record originates from a study of cytomegalovirus exposure and HLA in healthy donors (dated by TCRdb to the late 2010s). General notes on the study: In an earlier analysis of 587 of the donors, around 290 Gb of sequence data and 117 million unique TCR beta sequences from roughly 190 million T cells were reported. An early release covering roughly 640 HLA-typed donors comprised 250 to 350 gigabases of sequencing data and roughly 85 million unique TCR sequences. Of the roughly 400 genotyped donors, 65% to 90% fell in the genetic ancestry cluster associated with self-reported Caucasian donors. The study aimed to test whether signatures of past pathogen exposure could be identified by cataloging public T cell receptors. The T cell repertoires of 550 to 850 subjects were profiled by immunosequencing and related to cytomegalovirus serostatus. Along with the approximately 700-subject first cohort, a separate validation cohort of around 120 different subjects was used. To predict cytomegalovirus infection status, the study brought together high-throughput TCR immunosequencing, statistical association of individual TCRs with disease status, and machine learning. In a later analysis, previously published TCR beta repertoires from hundreds of donors were re-analyzed and high-resolution HLA genotyping was added so that TCR occurrence patterns could be studied. Rather than drawing on any new phenotypic data, the later analysis identified candidate immune exposures from TCR beta sequences and the way those sequences occurred across donors. An earlier analysis of around 580 of the donors used high-throughput TCR beta sequencing to judge whether each TCR beta V gene segment behaved as functional or pseudogenic. Donor age, sex, ethnicity and CMV serostatus were collected together with the repertoire data. A later genetic analysis used genome-wide SNP genotypes for about 55% of the 666 donors, treating that subset as a discovery cohort. All discovery cohort repertoires had been generated on a single sequencing platform. HLA typing included class I and class II loci at four-digit resolution. The number of donors typed differed by locus, with 629-630 for A, B, C, DRB1 and DQB1, roughly 520 for DQA1, about 610 for DPA1, and some 470 for DPB1. Four or five DR-DQ haplotypes were handled as single units for association and clustering, since linkage in the cohort was strong. Across about 380 genotyped donors of the cohort, an average of roughly 250,000 unique TCR beta nucleotide sequences per donor were sequenced, and roughly 20% of those sequences were non-productive.

The cohort consisted of 666 healthy bone marrow donors. At the time of sampling, all cohort members were nominally healthy, though unrecorded immune exposures were likely present. The donor was CMV seropositive and was included in the group of 300 or so seropositive cohort members. Every donor gave a peripheral blood sample, and the peripheral blood mononuclear cells from that sample were used for TCR beta sequencing. Genomic DNA was extracted from the blood cell samples with the Qiagen DNeasy Blood Extraction Kit. Here is what the overall study found, with its caveats: A few of the identified cytomegalovirus-associated TCR beta chains were confirmed in vitro to be specific for cytomegalovirus antigens. According to a later analysis, most CMV-associated TCR beta chains appeared to be HLA-restricted, and the HLA associations seemed to be driven largely by CMV exposure. Broadly in line with IMGT annotations, most TCR beta V segments showed up in productive rearrangements about 90% or about 30% of the time in an earlier analysis of 450 to 600 of the donors. Sequencing depth was assumed to be roughly uniform across donors in the presence/absence analyses, though that assumption may not hold. Specific HLA alleles were associated with some 15,000 TCR beta sequences at a false discovery rate of 0.05 in a later analysis. Assigning TCR associations to individual alleles was difficult when HLA alleles, especially DR and DQ, strongly co-occurred. Because counts were too low, seventeen rarely observed V segments, including chromosome 9 orphons, were excluded from the earlier analysis of 587 of the donors. In a later analysis, HLA-associated TCR beta chains showed more clonal expansion and lower generation probabilities than non-associated chains that were equally common. In a later genetic analysis, a missense DCLRE1C variant was associated with V-gene and J-gene trimming of TCR beta chains, and the association was replicated in an independent cohort. According to a later analysis, parvovirus B19, influenza, CMV and Epstein-Barr virus appeared linked to several top co-occurrence clusters. A further reported finding was that TCR beta sequences accurately predicted the HLA-A and HLA-B alleles for most subjects in the first cohort. A cluster of highly shared sequence variants was judged likely to represent a technical artifact of the sequencing pipeline. According to the authors, the approach could potentially be generalized to other disease states and immunological phenotypes. While some public TCRs were present in many individuals, most TCR sequences turned up only very rarely across donors. A total of roughly 160 TCR beta chains were listed by the study as associated with cytomegalovirus. Linkage disequilibrium might explain the correlated functional status among segregating V segments, but an unknown experimental factor could not be ruled out. A later analysis found that TCR association rates varied across HLA loci, with DRB1 alleles showing the most associated TCRs and HLA-C alleles the fewest. Immune exposure information for the cohort was limited to CMV serostatus. In both the original and validation cohorts, the classifier was reported to diagnose cytomegalovirus status with high specificity and sensitivity. According to a later genetic analysis, donors in an Asian-associated ancestry cluster had fewer N-insertions in productive TCRs than the roughly 700-donor mean. This cohort had only TCR beta chains sequenced, and the lack of alpha or paired-chain data limited which features could be detected. Because HLA typing was unavailable for some donors at each locus, only the typed subset was used in association tests. Some IMGT-functional V segments, including TRBV6-2 and TRBV6-3, could not be told apart with the 87-base-pair reads, so those segments were excluded.

The CDR3 holds 14 amino acids from the cysteine to the phenylalanine. Left in the record is the CDR3 DNA by itself, 42 bases read in frame from the first base. Looking up the germline V gene yields CDR1 SGHDT and CDR2 YYEEEE. Trimming takes 1 base from V and 3 bases from J, and the germline ends sit 10 bases apart. The sample consisted of PBMCs. The sequence came from a woman between 50 and 59 years old in good health and CMV-seropositive. The chain uses TRBV5-6 and TRBJ1-2, with no D gene named confidently. The CDR3 loop reads CASSLPGRDYGYTF. The DNA is TGTGCCAGCAGCTTGCCCGGGAGGGACTATGGCTACACCTTC.